This T cell receptor (beta chain) was retrieved from a study of cytomegalovirus exposure and HLA in healthy donors. Study conclusions and caveats: The authors judged a highly shared variant cluster likely a sequencing artifact. TCR beta chains numbering 150 to 200 were designated cytomegalovirus-associated. The authors excluded some V segments, including TRBV6-2 and TRBV6-3, as indistinguishable.

V was clipped by 6 bases and J by 3 bases, with 6 bases between them. Germline CDR1 is MNHEY and CDR2 is SMNVEV (reference sequence). The length of the CDR3 is 12 residues. Concerning this clone itself: Its specificity is not known.

The primer mix had 60 Vbeta and 13 Jbeta primers. Methods used by the authors: Later, an analysis found roughly 80 million unique TCR beta chains, and roughly 10 million of these were shared. Sequencing was performed with immunoSEQ multiplex PCR; in TCRdb, only in-frame clones are kept and a portion is missing. V and J calls and clone size come straight from that table; D and trimming were deduced from the DNA. The sample contains roughly 130,000 clones, 8.5% of which appear only once. The V call is TRBV27, the J call TRBJ1-3; D is undetermined. Source material: PBMCs. This clonotype originated in a man aged 40-49 years in good health and CMV-seronegative. CDR3 amino acids: CASSGNGNTIYF. In DNA form, the CDR3 reads TGTGCCAGCAGCGGGAATGGAAACACCATATATTTT.